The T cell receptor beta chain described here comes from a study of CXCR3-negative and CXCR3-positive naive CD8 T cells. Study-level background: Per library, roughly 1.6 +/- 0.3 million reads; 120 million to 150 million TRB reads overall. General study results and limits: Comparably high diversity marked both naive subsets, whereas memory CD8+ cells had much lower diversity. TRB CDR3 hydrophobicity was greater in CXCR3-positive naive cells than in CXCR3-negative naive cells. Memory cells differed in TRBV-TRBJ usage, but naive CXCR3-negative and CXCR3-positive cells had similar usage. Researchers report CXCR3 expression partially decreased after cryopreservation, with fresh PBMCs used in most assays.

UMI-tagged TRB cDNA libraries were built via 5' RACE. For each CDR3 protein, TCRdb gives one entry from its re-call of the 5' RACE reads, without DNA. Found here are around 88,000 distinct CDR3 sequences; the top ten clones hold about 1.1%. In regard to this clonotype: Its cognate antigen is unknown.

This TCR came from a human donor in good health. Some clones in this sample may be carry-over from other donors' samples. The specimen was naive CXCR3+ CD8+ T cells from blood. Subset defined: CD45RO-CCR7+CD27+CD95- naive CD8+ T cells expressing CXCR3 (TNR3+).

The chain's CDR3 is CATSREDRTTYEQYF. The rearrangement joins TRBV15 to TRBJ2-7; TCRdb designates TRBD1, a call that cannot be tested without DNA. The CDR3 is 15 residues long. Germline CDR1 reads LNHNV; CDR2 reads YYDKDF (reference sequence).